Listed below are T cell receptor beta chains from one sample, sequenced in a study of T cells in localized non-small cell lung cancer. The repertoire was sequenced with immunoSEQ multiplex PCR; TCRdb's copy has only in-frame clones and lacks some. The table includes roughly 25,000 clones, more than 75% detected once. Sequencing was performed on peripheral blood, taken before any cancer treatment. Receptors were obtained from a male donor aged 60 or over with stage II squamous cell lung carcinoma. Each CDR3 is given with its conserved first and last residue. D genes are given only for firm matches. Part of the rows lack a size; the others show once, few, many or a class for expanded clones.

clone size,J gene,V gene,D gene,CDR3 protein,CDR3 DNA
-,TRBJ2-1,TRBV29-1,-,CSVEDRSSYNEQFF,TGCAGCGTTGAGGACAGAAGCTCCTACAATGAGCAGTTCTTC
-,TRBJ2-7,TRBV7-2,-,CASSSTTSFGEQYF,TGTGCCAGCAGCTCTACGACTAGTTTCGGAGAGCAGTACTTC
-,TRBJ2-4,TRBV4-3,TRBD2,CASSQDPLAAGIQYF,TGCGCCAGCAGCCAAGATCCCCTAGCGGCGGGCATTCAGTACTTC
-,TRBJ2-2,TRBV29-1,-,CSGRDFSTGELFF,TGCAGCGGCCGGGACTTTTCCACCGGGGAGCTGTTTTTT
few,TRBJ2-7,TRBV7-8,-,CASSLGTVNEQYF,TGTGCCAGCAGCTTAGGGACAGTCAACGAGCAGTACTTC
-,TRBJ2-1,TRBV7-9,TRBD2,CASSLGLAGVDEQFF,TGTGCCAGCAGCTTGGGGCTAGCGGGGGTTGATGAGCAGTTCTTC
-,TRBJ2-1,TRBV19,TRBD2,CASSWGTSGDPHEQFF,TGTGCCAGTAGTTGGGGGACTAGCGGGGACCCCCATGAGCAGTTCTTC
-,TRBJ1-4,TRBV25-1,-,CASRGAGANEKLFF,TGTGCCAGCAGGGGGGCAGGGGCTAATGAAAAACTGTTTTTT
-,TRBJ2-5,TRBV18,TRBD2,CASSPTSGQETQYF,TGTGCCAGCTCACCCACTAGCGGCCAAGAGACCCAGTACTTC
-,TRBJ1-2,TRBV4-2,-,CASSQESPREGWGYGYTF,TGTGCCAGCAGCCAAGAATCCCCGCGGGAGGGGTGGGGCTATGGCTACACCTTC
-,TRBJ2-1,TRBV4-1,-,CASSQDLTYNEQFF,TGCGCCAGCAGCCAAGACTTAACCTACAATGAGCAGTTCTTC
-,TRBJ2-1,TRBV9,TRBD1,CASSTRGTGVEGEQFF,TGTGCCAGCAGCACCCGGGGGACAGGGGTGGAAGGTGAGCAGTTCTTC
-,TRBJ2-3,TRBV6-5,-,CASSSLPGDTQYF,TGTGCCAGCAGTTCCCTCCCTGGAGATACGCAGTATTTT
-,TRBJ1-5,TRBV19,-,CASTAGFHQPQHF,TGTGCCAGTACCGCAGGGTTCCATCAGCCCCAGCATTTT
-,TRBJ2-7,TRBV5-1,TRBD1,CASSNRDRGSREQYF,TGCGCCAGCAGCAACCGGGACAGGGGTTCTCGGGAGCAGTACTTC
once,TRBJ2-5,TRBV5-4,TRBD2,CASSLGTSGQETQYF,TGTGCCAGCAGCTTGGGGACTAGCGGACAAGAGACCCAGTACTTC
-,TRBJ2-3,TRBV10-2,-,CASSQADTQYF,TGCGCCAGCAGCCAGGCAGATACGCAGTATTTT
-,TRBJ1-1,TRBV5-4,-,CASGTGGDAEAFF,TGTGCCAGCGGTACGGGAGGGGACGCTGAAGCTTTCTTT
-,TRBJ1-6,TRBV6-1,-,CASSEEGVPSSYNSPLHF,TGTGCCAGCAGTGAAGAGGGAGTCCCGAGCTCCTATAATTCACCCCTCCACTTT
-,TRBJ1-4,TRBV27,-,CASSLGLGGHATNEKLFF,TGTGCCAGCAGTTTAGGCCTTGGGGGGCATGCAACTAATGAAAAACTGTTTTTT
-,TRBJ1-2,TRBV2,-,CASSVGQNYGYTF,TGTGCCAGCAGTGTAGGACAGAACTATGGCTACACCTTC
once,TRBJ1-1,TRBV5-4,-,CASSGNRVMNTEAFF,TGTGCCAGCAGCGGTAACAGGGTAATGAACACTGAAGCTTTCTTT
-,TRBJ2-5,TRBV4-3,-,CASSQGPFQETQYF,TGCGCCAGCAGCCAGGGACCCTTCCAAGAGACCCAGTACTTC
-,TRBJ1-1,TRBV2,-,CASSESSKFARMNTEAFF,TGTGCCAGCAGTGAATCGAGTAAGTTTGCCAGGATGAACACTGAAGCTTTCTTT
-,TRBJ2-1,TRBV6-4,-,CASSEGGGSYNEQFF,TGTGCCAGCAGTGAGGGAGGGGGCTCCTACAATGAGCAGTTCTTC
-,TRBJ2-7,TRBV19,-,CASSIGAGSASYEQYF,TGTGCCAGTAGTATCGGCGCCGGGTCAGCGTCCTACGAGCAGTACTTC
-,TRBJ1-1,TRBV10-3,-,CAISEPPGPGGGTEAFF,TGTGCCATCAGTGAGCCGCCGGGGCCCGGGGGAGGAACTGAAGCTTTCTTT
few,TRBJ1-5,TRBV15,-,CATSRDRGENQPQHF,TGTGCCACCAGCAGAGACCGGGGGGAGAATCAGCCCCAGCATTTT
-,TRBJ2-7,TRBV2,-,CASSERGYYEQYF,TGTGCCAGCAGTGAAAGAGGCTACTACGAGCAGTACTTC
-,TRBJ2-3,TRBV7-6,TRBD1,CASSPSDRGTDTQYF,TGTGCCAGCAGCCCATCGGACAGGGGGACAGATACGCAGTATTTT
-,TRBJ1-2,TRBV19,TRBD1,CASSMGTGEMGSYTF,TGTGCCAGTAGTATGGGGACAGGAGAAATGGGTAGCTACACCTTC
-,TRBJ1-1,TRBV29-1,-,CSVRGGSEAFF,TGCAGCGTGAGGGGGGGCTCTGAAGCTTTCTTT
-,TRBJ1-5,TRBV6-5,-,CASSSQGSNQPQHF,TGTGCCAGCAGTTCCCAGGGAAGCAATCAGCCCCAGCATTTT
-,TRBJ1-1,TRBV6-1,-,CASRGVGSSRTEAFF,TGTGCCAGCAGGGGGGTTGGGTCTTCGCGCACTGAAGCTTTCTTT
once,TRBJ1-1,TRBV28,TRBD1,CASSLGGTAQNTEAFF,TGTGCCAGCAGTTTGGGCGGGACAGCCCAGAACACTGAAGCTTTCTTT
-,TRBJ2-1,TRBV4-2,TRBD2,CASTHSGTNNEQFF,TGTGCCAGCACCCATAGCGGGACAAACAATGAGCAGTTCTTC
-,TRBJ1-2,TRBV4-1,-,CASSQETQSYGYTF,TGCGCCAGCAGCCAAGAGACGCAGTCCTATGGCTACACCTTC
-,TRBJ2-5,TRBV5-4,-,CASSLRHQETQYF,TGTGCCAGCAGCTTGAGGCACCAAGAGACCCAGTACTTC
-,TRBJ1-1,TRBV7-2,-,CASSFGTLNTEAFF,TGTGCCAGCAGCTTTGGCACACTGAACACTGAAGCTTTCTTT
once,TRBJ2-1,TRBV10-2,-,CASSLASNEQFF,TGCGCCAGCTCCCTAGCGTCCAATGAGCAGTTCTTC
-,TRBJ2-3,TRBV4-1,-,CASSQDDPRTDTQYF,TGCGCCAGCAGCCAAGATGACCCCCGCACAGATACGCAGTATTTT
-,TRBJ2-1,TRBV4-2,-,CASSQEGNARSYNEQFF,TGTGCCAGCAGCCAAGAAGGAAACGCGCGCTCCTACAATGAGCAGTTCTTC
-,TRBJ2-7,TRBV28,-,CASSRRYEQYF,TGTGCCAGCAGTCGCAGGTACGAGCAGTACTTC
-,TRBJ2-5,TRBV6-6,-,CATTSQGSVGETQYF,TGTGCCACAACTTCCCAGGGGTCGGTGGGAGAGACCCAGTACTTC
-,TRBJ1-2,TRBV18,-,CASSPLEGVYGYTF,TGTGCCAGCTCACCACTCGAGGGGGTTTATGGCTACACCTTC
once,TRBJ2-2,TRBV15,-,CATGHTGELFF,TGTGCCACCGGGCACACCGGGGAGCTGTTTTTT
-,TRBJ1-2,TRBV19,TRBD1,CASSTDRGANYGYTF,TGTGCCAGTAGTACGGACAGGGGAGCTAACTATGGCTACACCTTC
-,TRBJ2-1,TRBV27,-,CASTLSGSTEQFF,TGTGCCAGCACTCTATCAGGGTCTACTGAGCAGTTCTTC
once,TRBJ2-7,TRBV7-2,-,CASSLSLAEQYF,TGTGCCAGCAGCTTAAGTTTGGCCGAGCAGTACTTC
-,TRBJ1-1,TRBV30,-,CAWKARQNTEAFF,TGTGCCTGGAAGGCACGGCAGAACACTGAAGCTTTCTTT
-,TRBJ1-6,TRBV5-4,TRBD1,CASNNLGQNNSPLHF,TGTGCCAGCAACAACCTGGGACAGAACAATTCACCCCTCCACTTT
-,TRBJ2-6,TRBV21-1,-,CASTGTPWSGANVLTF,TGTGCCAGCACCGGGACGCCCTGGTCAGGGGCCAACGTCCTGACTTTC
-,TRBJ2-3,TRBV21-1,-,CASSHQKKTSDTDTQYF,TGTGCCAGCAGCCACCAAAAGAAAACTAGCGACACAGATACGCAGTATTTT
few,TRBJ1-1,TRBV7-9,-,CASSLVQGWDTEAFF,TGTGCCAGCAGCTTGGTACAGGGCTGGGACACTGAAGCTTTCTTT
-,TRBJ2-3,TRBV10-3,TRBD2,CAISGLGSTDTQYF,TGTGCCATCAGCGGACTAGGGAGCACAGATACGCAGTATTTT
-,TRBJ1-4,TRBV19,TRBD1,CASSPGDSYSTNEKLFF,TGTGCCAGTAGTCCAGGGGACAGTTACTCAACTAATGAAAAACTGTTTTTT